One and the same sample provided the 14 T cell receptor beta chains below, sequenced in a study of early T cells in non-severe SARS-CoV-2 infection. One entry per CDR3 protein results from TCRdb running MiXCR on the 5' RACE reads. Of around 40,000 distinct CDR3 sequences listed, over 5% were seen once; the top ten hold 5.5% to 6%. Sequencing was carried out using whole blood. These receptor sequences come from an adult who was a healthcare worker with PCR-confirmed SARS-CoV-2 infection or an uninfected control (not recorded which).

This clonotype was found a few times. The rearrangement joins TRBV20-1 to TRBJ2-1; unclear D gene. V was pared by 6 bases and J by 4 bases, with 10 bases between. The CDR3 totals 12 residues. Germline assignment: CDR1 DFQATT and CDR2 SNEGSKA (reference sequence). Here the CDR3 DNA reads TGCAGTGCCGAAAAGGCGTACAATGAGCAGTTCTTC. Translated, it gives CSAEKAYNEQFF.

This clonotype has just a few counts. This CDR3 reads CASSEASSGGSSYEQYF. The CDR3, as DNA: TGTGCCAGCAGTGAAGCGTCTAGCGGGGGAAGCTCCTACGAGCAGTACTTC. This chain joins TRBV6-1 and TRBJ2-7, with 10 nucleotides matching TRBD2. This CDR3 contains 17 residues. V dropped 0 bases and J dropped 0; count of bases not matched to a gene: 5. Looked up from germline, CDR1 is MNHNS and CDR2 is SASEGT.

This clonotype was seen many times. V and J are TRBV7-8 and TRBJ2-2; D is possibly TRBD1 (6 bases). Trimming removed 5 bases from V and 4 bases from J, with 14 bases in between. Germline CDR1 SGHVS, CDR2 FQNEAQ. The CDR3 totals 15 residues. The CDR3 sequence: CASSTLGHLTGELFF. CDR3 bases: TGTGCCAGCAGCACCTTGGGACACCTCACCGGGGAGCTGTTTTTT.

The gene calls are TRBV11-2 and TRBJ1-1, with a weak D call TRBD1 (5 bases). CDR3 length: 14 amino acids. In germline, CDR1 is SGHAT, CDR2 FQNNGV. Trimming took 6 bases from V and 1 from J, leaving 12 bases between them. The CDR3 DNA follows: TGTGCCAGCAGGACAGCACTTTGGAACACTGAAGCTTTCTTT. Its translation: CASRTALWNTEAFF.

This clonotype was found many times. This chain connects TRBV7-8 to TRBJ2-2, with D possibly being TRBD2 (5 bases). CDR1 and CDR2 from the germline V gene are SGHVS and FQNEAQ. The CDR3 loop spans 14 amino acids. V was clipped by 3 bases and J by 6 bases, with 11 bases between them. The CDR3 here is CASSLGMGAGELFF. DNA for the CDR3: TGTGCCAGCAGCTTGGGAATGGGAGCCGGGGAGCTGTTTTTT.

In this sample, this clonotype turned up many times. The V gene is TRBV7-9, the J gene TRBJ2-3; 12 bases agree with TRBD2. This CDR3 region has 19 residues. The germline CDR1 and CDR2 sequences are SEHNR and FQNEAQ (reference sequence). Unmatched junction bases numbered 20, after V lost 6 bases and J lost 7 bases. The CDR3 DNA reads TGTGCCAGCAGAAGCCCTGCTAGCGGGAGGGCCGGGGTTGCGAATACGCAGTATTTT. This sequence encodes CASRSPASGRAGVANTQYF. Combining the CDR3 with reference TRBV7-9 and TRBJ2-3 gives the whole variable domain DTGVSQNPRHKITKRGQNVTFRCDPISEHNRLYWYRQTLGQGPEFLTYFQNEAQLEKSRLLSDRFSAERPKGSFSTLEIQRTEQGDSAMYLCASRSPASGRAGVANTQYFGPGTRLTVL.

This clonotype showed up just a few times. The CDR3 spells CASSTRQTDTQYF. CDR3 in DNA: TGTGCCAGCAGTACCCGACAGACAGATACGCAGTATTTT. The gene calls are TRBV28 and TRBJ2-3, with D possibly TRBD1 on 5 matching bases. Germline V gives CDR1 MDHEN, CDR2 SYDVKM. CDR3 size: 13 residues. V gave up 5 bases and J gave up 3 bases, with 9 bases separating them.

This clonotype has just a few counts. V and J are TRBV4-3 and TRBJ2-7; D possibly corresponds to TRBD1 (6 bases). Germline assignment: CDR1 LGHNA and CDR2 YSLEER. Trimming cost V 1 base and J 3 bases, with 10 bases left between them. The CDR3 covers 14 residues. The DNA of the CDR3 is TGCGCCAGCAGCCAAGGGGGACACGGCTACGAGCAGTACTTC. It encodes CASSQGGHGYEQYF.

This sequence joins TRBV7-9 and TRBJ1-1; D is possibly TRBD1 (5 bases). The CDR3 has 12 residues. Per germline, CDR1 SEHNR and CDR2 FQNEAQ (reference sequence). V shed 7 bases and J shed 2 bases, with 8 bases lying between them. This CDR3 reads CASTTVNTEAFF. CDR3 sequence (DNA): TGTGCCAGCACGACAGTTAACACTGAAGCTTTCTTT.

This clonotype has at least ten counts. This chain connects TRBV20-1 to TRBJ2-1; D is undetermined. In germline, CDR1 is DFQATT, CDR2 SNEGSKA (reference sequence). The CDR3 sequence is 16 residues long. The ends were cut back, 1 base at V and 7 bases at J, with 20 bases in the middle. CDR3 residues: CSARAYVHPGVNEQFF. The CDR3 coding sequence is TGCAGTGCTAGAGCCTATGTTCACCCTGGGGTTAATGAGCAGTTCTTC.

This clonotype was recorded a few times. This chain connects TRBV12-3 or TRBV12-4 to TRBJ2-5; D uncertain. Trimming shortened V by 1 base and J by 7 bases, and 4 bases separated the two germline ends. The CDR3 sequence is 11 residues long. CDR3 sequence: CASSLGGTQYF. CDR3 DNA: TGTGCCAGCAGTTTAGGGGGGACCCAGTACTTC.

In its sample, this clonotype was seen many times. This chain connects TRBV5-1 to TRBJ2-2; D remains unclear. Germline V gene sequence: CDR1 SGHRS, CDR2 YFSETQ. This CDR3 has 14 amino acids. V shed 4 bases and J shed 6 bases, with 13 bases lying between them. Here the CDR3 DNA reads TGCGCCAGCAGCCCAGACCGGGTTTCCGGGGAGCTGTTTTTT. Translated: CASSPDRVSGELFF. Full variable domain (missing parts from reference TRBV5-1 and TRBJ2-2): KAGVTQTPRYLIKTRGQQVTLSCSPISGHRSVSWYQQTPGQGLQFLFEYFSETQRNKGNFPGRFSGRQFSNSRSEMNVSTLELGDSALYLCASSPDRVSGELFFGEGSRLTVL.

This clonotype was picked up many times. The chain combines TRBV24-1 with TRBJ2-3; 7 bases align to TRBD2. The CDR3 contains 14 residues. Per germline, CDR1 KGHDR and CDR2 SFDVKD. V lost 4 bases to trimming and J lost 6 bases; unmatched junction nucleotides: 6. The CDR3 spells CATSDNREVDTQYF. CDR3 sequence (DNA): TGTGCCACCAGTGACAACCGGGAGGTGGATACGCAGTATTTT.

The chain employs TRBV3-1 and TRBJ2-1; weak D call: TRBD1 (6 bases). CDR3 length equals 15 residues. With 1 base removed from V and 5 bases from J, the gap between germline ends came to 12 bases. CDR1 and CDR2 (germline): LGHDT, YNNKEL (reference sequence). For the CDR3, the DNA is TGTGCCAGCAGCCAAGTGTGGACAGATGACAATGAGCAGTTCTTC. It translates to CASSQVWTDDNEQFF.